The 26 T cell receptor beta chains in this list originate from one sample, sequenced in a study of shared clonotypes between healthy human individuals. The protocol was immunoSEQ multiplex PCR, while the TCRdb copy is restricted to in-frame clones and leaves out a portion. The data contain around 1,100,000 clones, roughly 80% of them singletons. The specimen sequenced was memory CD4+ T cells from PBMCs. Subset denoted: CD45RA-negative fraction. The receptors shown here come from a man in his late teens or twenties in good health. Some clones in this sample may be carry-over from other donors' samples.

This clone is a singleton in its sample. The chain couples TRBV18 to TRBJ2-7, with D hard to call. The ends were cut back, 0 bases at V and 5 bases at J, with 8 bases in the middle. The germline V gene encodes CDR1 KGHSH and CDR2 LQKENI. The CDR3 contains 13 residues. The CDR3 nucleotides read TGTGCCAGCTCACCACCCGTCCCCCACGAGCAGTACTTC. Protein sequence: CASSPPVPHEQYF.

This clone appeared a single time. The chain couples TRBV10-3 to TRBJ2-7; D unresolved. Trimming took 2 bases from V and 3 from J, leaving 8 bases between them. Germline-derived CDR1 and CDR2 are ENHRY and SYGVKD. CDR3 size: 13 residues. CDR3 amino acids: CAISEGIHYEQYF. CDR3 bases: TGTGCCATCAGTGAGGGGATACACTACGAGCAGTACTTC.

This chain uses TRBV4-3 with TRBJ2-5; D is perhaps TRBD1 or TRBD2 (6 bases each). V was clipped by 4 bases and J by 3 bases, with 15 bases between them. There are 15 residues in the CDR3. CDR1 is LGHNA and CDR2 is YSLEER in the germline V gene. The CDR3 DNA sequence: TGCGCCAGCAGCCGCCGGGGGCTTGCAGAAGAGACCCAGTACTTC. It translates to CASSRRGLAEETQYF.

J is TRBJ1-2 and V is TRBV28; D is uncertain. Germline CDR1 reads MDHEN; CDR2 reads SYDVKM. With 7 bases removed from V and 5 bases from J, the gap between germline ends came to 5 bases. The CDR3 has 10 amino acids. The CDR3: CASMGYGYTF. The CDR3 nucleotides read TGTGCCAGCATGGGGTATGGCTACACCTTC.

The rearrangement uses TRBV7-2 and TRBJ2-5, with 12 bases fitting TRBD2. Germline loops: CDR1 SGHTA, CDR2 FQGNSA. CDR3 length equals 15 residues. Trimming took 5 bases from V and 2 from J; bases not matched to a gene: 3. In nucleotides, the CDR3 is TGTGCCAGCAGCATGCTAGCGGGAGGGCAAGAGACCCAGTACTTC. This encodes CASSMLAGGQETQYF.

The chain employs TRBV5-1 and TRBJ2-7; 7 bases line up with TRBD2. V lost 4 bases, J lost 5 bases, and 9 bases stayed unmatched. The CDR3 runs to 14 residues. CDR1 and CDR2 from the germline V gene are SGHRS and YFSETQ. The CDR3 DNA follows: TGCGCCAGCAGCATCCGGGGAGGGAGGGACGAGCAGTACTTC. Amino acid sequence: CASSIRGGRDEQYF.

V and J are TRBV19 and TRBJ2-3; a possible D gene is TRBD2 (5 bases). With 8 bases removed from V and 4 bases from J, the gap between germline ends came to 13 bases. This CDR3 is 13 amino acids long. Germline V gene data show CDR1 as LNHDA and CDR2 as SQIVND (reference sequence). The CDR3 here is CASLKLGADTQYF. CDR3 DNA: TGTGCCAGTCTGAAACTCGGGGCAGATACGCAGTATTTT.

The chain employs TRBV6-6 and TRBJ1-2; D unclear. This CDR3 spans 14 amino acids. Germline assignment: CDR1 MNHNY and CDR2 SVGAGI (reference sequence). Trimming shortened V by 4 bases and J by 2 bases, and 11 bases separated the two germline ends. The CDR3 reads CASSSLTENYGYTF. As DNA, the CDR3 is TGTGCCAGCAGTTCACTTACAGAAAACTATGGCTACACCTTC.

This clone has just a few counts. V is TRBV28 and J is TRBJ2-7; D is undetermined. Germline-derived CDR1 and CDR2 are MDHEN and SYDVKM. V lost 5 bases, J lost 0 bases, and 14 bases lay in between. The CDR3 consists of 15 residues. The CDR3 region is CASSVDLFSSYEQYF. The CDR3 DNA reads as TGTGCCAGCAGTGTTGACCTCTTCAGCTCCTACGAGCAGTACTTC.

V gene TRBV28 combines with J gene TRBJ2-5; TRBD1 is a possible D gene (6 bases). CDR1 and CDR2 from the germline V gene are MDHEN and SYDVKM. V lost 6 bases to trimming and J lost 5 bases, with 13 bases between them. The CDR3 is 13 residues long. CDR3 sequence reads: CASSRDTGETQYF. The CDR3 DNA reads TGTGCCAGCAGCCGGGACACTGGGGAGACCCAGTACTTC.

The V and J genes are TRBV5-6 and TRBJ2-6; 9 nucleotides match TRBD1. The CDR3 loop spans 16 amino acids. V shed 2 bases, J shed 2 bases, and the junction held 2 bases outside the gene matches. From germline, CDR1 is SGHDT and CDR2 YYEEEE. The CDR3 loop reads CASSLTGGAGANVLTF. DNA of the CDR3: TGTGCCAGCAGCTTAACAGGGGGCGCTGGGGCCAACGTCCTGACTTTC.

This chain links TRBV5-1 with TRBJ2-1; D is perhaps TRBD1 (6 bases). The CDR3 is made up of 14 amino acids. Trimming removed 3 bases from V and 1 base from J, with 8 bases in between. Looked up from germline, CDR1 is SGHRS and CDR2 is YFSETQ. CDR3 in DNA: TGCGCCAGCAGCTCGGACAGATCCTACAATGAGCAGTTCTTC. Translation: CASSSDRSYNEQFF. The full variable domain, in which reference TRBV5-1 and TRBJ2-1 provide the parts outside the CDR3, is KAGVTQTPRYLIKTRGQQVTLSCSPISGHRSVSWYQQTPGQGLQFLFEYFSETQRNKGNFPGRFSGRQFSNSRSEMNVSTLELGDSALYLCASSSDRSYNEQFFGPGTRLTVL.

The chain carries TRBV5-1 and TRBJ2-3; 9 positions match TRBD2. Germline CDR1 reads SGHRS; CDR2 reads YFSETQ. With V trimmed by 0 bases and J by 1 base, 3 bases remained unmatched. There are 16 residues in the CDR3. For the CDR3, the DNA is TGCGCCAGCAGCTTGGCGCCTAGCGGGGGCACAGATACGCAGTATTTT. Its translation is CASSLAPSGGTDTQYF.

This clone was picked up a small number of times. The chain links TRBV14 to TRBJ1-1; D might be TRBD1 (5 bases). The V gene's germline CDR1 is SGHDN and CDR2 FVKESK. CDR3 length: 15 residues. V shed 1 base and J shed 1 base, with 10 bases lying between them. The CDR3 protein is CASSQVGGWNTEAFF. DNA for the CDR3: TGTGCCAGCAGCCAAGTGGGGGGTTGGAACACTGAAGCTTTCTTT. Using reference TRBV14 and TRBJ1-1 for the parts outside the CDR3, the full variable domain is EAGVTQFPSHSVIEKGQTVTLRCDPISGHDNLYWYRRVMGKEIKFLLHFVKESKQDESGMPNNRFLAERTGGTYSTLKVQPAELEDSGVYFCASSQVGGWNTEAFFGQGTRLTVV.

This clone came up a few times. This chain links TRBV27 with TRBJ2-5; possible D gene TRBD2, 5 bases. There are 17 residues in the CDR3. Germline CDR1 reads MNHEY; CDR2 reads SMNVEV (reference sequence). Trimming removed 6 bases at V and 7 bases at J, with 27 bases between. The CDR3 nucleotides read TGTGCCAGCAGACGAAAGGCGGGCGGAGGCTTGGGCGGGACCCAGTACTTC. Its translation: CASRRKAGGGLGGTQYF.

This chain connects TRBV2 to TRBJ1-2; 9 positions agree with TRBD1. After removal of 6 bases from V and 8 bases from J, the junction contained 7 bases not matched to a gene. Looked up from germline, CDR1 is SNHLY and CDR2 is FYNNEI. CDR3 size: 13 residues. The DNA of the CDR3 is TGTGCCAGCAGATCCGACAGGGGGAGCGGCTACACCTTC. This sequence encodes CASRSDRGSGYTF.

V gene TRBV5-1 combines with J gene TRBJ1-1; tentatively, D is TRBD1 (5 bases). The V and J ends lost 0 bases and 3 bases respectively, with 12 bases between them. This CDR3 is built from 15 residues. The germline CDR1 and CDR2 sequences are SGHRS and YFSETQ. In nucleotides, the CDR3 is TGCGCCAGCAGCTTGGCCCAGGGAGAGGACACTGAAGCTTTCTTT. Its translation: CASSLAQGEDTEAFF.

The J gene is TRBJ2-5, the V gene TRBV7-9; a possible D gene is TRBD1 (5 bases). There are 14 residues in the CDR3. The V gene lost 5 bases and the J gene lost 5 bases, with 15 bases spanning the gap. CDR1 and CDR2 from the germline V gene are SEHNR and FQNEAQ (reference sequence). The CDR3 nucleotides read TGTGCCAGCAGCCTTCAGGGTTGGCGGGAGACCCAGTACTTC. Encoded protein: CASSLQGWRETQYF.

This clone was recorded a few times. This chain connects TRBV19 to TRBJ2-3; 11 nucleotides line up with TRBD1. In germline, CDR1 is LNHDA, CDR2 SQIVND (reference sequence). V gave up 2 bases and J gave up 2 bases; unmatched junction bases: 3. The CDR3 covers 16 residues. The CDR3 DNA reads as TGTGCCAGTAGTATATCCGGACAGGGGGCCACAGATACGCAGTATTTT. Protein sequence: CASSISGQGATDTQYF.

This clone was counted between two and nine times. The gene calls are TRBV5-1 and TRBJ2-7; the match to TRBD2 covers 9 bases. The CDR3 consists of 15 residues. V shed 0 bases and J 6 bases; nucleotides not matched to a gene: 7. In germline, CDR1 is SGHRS, CDR2 YFSETQ. The CDR3 DNA sequence: TGCGCCAGCAGCTTGGAGGGGACTAGCTCCGCCGAGCAGTACTTC. It codes for CASSLEGTSSAEQYF.

The chain combines TRBV5-1 with TRBJ2-7; TRBD1 or TRBD2 may be the D gene (6 bases each). The germline V and J ends were trimmed by 7 bases and 6 bases, with 23 bases remaining between them. Germline V gene sequence: CDR1 SGHRS, CDR2 YFSETQ. The CDR3 covers 15 residues. In DNA form, the CDR3 reads TGCGCCAGCCGGAATGCTCCGGGGGCGCAGGGCGAGCAGTACTTC. It yields the protein CASRNAPGAQGEQYF.

This clone was picked up a small number of times. The chain uses TRBV28 and TRBJ2-4, with TRBD1 as a possible D gene (5 bases). Trimming removed 6 bases at V and 8 bases at J, with 20 bases between. This CDR3 is 15 amino acids long. Germline lookup yields CDR1 MDHEN and CDR2 SYDVKM. The CDR3 nucleotides are TGTGCCAGCAGCAAGTCCCCTACCAGGGTCGACATTCAGTACTTC. This gives the protein CASSKSPTRVDIQYF.

The chain uses TRBV29-1 and TRBJ1-2; a possible D gene is TRBD1 (5 bases). Per germline, CDR1 SQVTM and CDR2 ANQGSEA. The V and J ends lost 7 bases and 4 bases respectively, with 16 bases between them. The CDR3 extends over 13 amino acids. CDR3 sequence (DNA): TGCAGCGCTTGGGAGGGGACTTCCTATGGCTACACCTTC. Translation: CSAWEGTSYGYTF.

V is TRBV5-1 and J is TRBJ2-7, with 12 bases that match TRBD2. Trimming at V came to 7 bases and at J to 0 bases, leaving 5 bases not matched to a gene. CDR1 is SGHRS and CDR2 is YFSETQ in the germline V gene. This CDR3 spans 15 amino acids. CDR3 sequence: CASSGLAGSSYEQYF. The CDR3, as DNA: TGCGCCAGCTCCGGACTAGCGGGATCCTCCTACGAGCAGTACTTC.

As concerns this clone: The sample has other DNA sequences that encode this CDR3 too. CDR3 DNA: TGTGCCAGCAGTGAGAGGGGGACCGGGGAGCTGTTTTTT. Amino acid sequence: CASSERGTGELFF. The rearrangement uses TRBV2 and TRBJ2-2, with D possibly being TRBD1 (6 bases). The CDR3 loop spans 13 amino acids. Germline CDR1 reads SNHLY; CDR2 reads FYNNEI. Trimming cost V 3 bases and J 5 bases, with 7 bases left between them.

On this clone itself: This may stem from a read error, because a much larger clone lies one nucleotide away. J is TRBJ2-7 and V is TRBV30; unclear D gene. Trimming cost V 2 bases and J 5 bases, with 19 bases left between them. The CDR3 is 15 residues long. CDR1 GTSNPN and CDR2 SVGIG come from the germline V gene (reference sequence). CDR3 coding DNA: TGTGCCTGGAGTCCGGCCACACCTGTGGGGAACGAGCAGTACTTC. It encodes CAWSPATPVGNEQYF.